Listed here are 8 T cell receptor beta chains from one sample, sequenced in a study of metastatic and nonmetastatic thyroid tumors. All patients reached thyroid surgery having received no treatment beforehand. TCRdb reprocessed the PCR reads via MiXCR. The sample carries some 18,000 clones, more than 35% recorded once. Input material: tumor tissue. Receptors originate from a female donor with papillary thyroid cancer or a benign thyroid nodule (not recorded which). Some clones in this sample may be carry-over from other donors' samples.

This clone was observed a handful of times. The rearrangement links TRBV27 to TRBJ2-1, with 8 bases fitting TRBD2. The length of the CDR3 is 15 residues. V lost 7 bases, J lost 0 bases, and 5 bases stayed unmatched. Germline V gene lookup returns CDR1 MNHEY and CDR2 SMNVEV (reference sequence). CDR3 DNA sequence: TGTGCCAGCACCGAACGGGGGGGCTCCTACAATGAGCAGTTCTTC. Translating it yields CASTERGGSYNEQFF.

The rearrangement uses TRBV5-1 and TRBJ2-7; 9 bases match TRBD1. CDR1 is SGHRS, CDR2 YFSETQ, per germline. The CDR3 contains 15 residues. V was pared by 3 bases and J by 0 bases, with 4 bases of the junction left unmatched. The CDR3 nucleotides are TGCGCCAGCAGCTACGGACAGGGGATCTCCTACGAGCAGTACTTC. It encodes CASSYGQGISYEQYF.

CDR3 protein: CASSLGPGAGELFF. The CDR3, as DNA: TGTGCCAGCAGCTTAGGACCCGGCGCCGGGGAGCTGTTTTTT. The chain recombines TRBV7-9 with TRBJ2-2; D remains unclear. CDR1 and CDR2 (germline): SEHNR, FQNEAQ (reference sequence). V lost 1 base and J lost 6, with 9 bases in between. The CDR3 is 14 residues long.

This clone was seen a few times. CDR3 residues: CASSFLGGEQYF. CDR3 DNA: TGTGCCAGCAGCTTTCTGGGGGGTGAGCAGTACTTC. The rearrangement uses TRBV7-2 and TRBJ2-7, with a weak D call TRBD2 (6 bases). This CDR3 has 12 amino acids. Germline V lookup: CDR1 SGHTA, CDR2 FQGNSA. Trimming stripped 3 bases from V and 7 bases from J, with 10 bases between. Full variable domain (outside the CDR3, taken from reference TRBV7-2 and TRBJ2-7): GAGVSQSPSNKVTEKGKDVELRCDPISGHTALYWYRQSLGQGLEFLIYFQGNSAPDKSGLPSDRFSAERTGGSVSTLTIQRTQQEDSAVYLCASSFLGGEQYFGPGTRLTVT.

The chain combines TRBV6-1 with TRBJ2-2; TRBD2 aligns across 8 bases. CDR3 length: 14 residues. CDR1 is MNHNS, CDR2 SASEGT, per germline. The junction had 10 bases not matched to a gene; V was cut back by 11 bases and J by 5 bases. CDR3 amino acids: CASDRTGGTGELFF. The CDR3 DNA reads TGTGCCTCAGACAGGACGGGAGGGACCGGGGAGCTGTTTTTT.

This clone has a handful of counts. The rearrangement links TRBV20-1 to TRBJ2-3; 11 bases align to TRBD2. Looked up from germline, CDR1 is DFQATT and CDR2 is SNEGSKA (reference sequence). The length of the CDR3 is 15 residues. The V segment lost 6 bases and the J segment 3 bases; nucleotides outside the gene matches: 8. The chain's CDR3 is CSANPLAGGTDTQYF. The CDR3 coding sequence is TGCAGTGCAAATCCCCTAGCGGGAGGTACAGATACGCAGTATTTT.

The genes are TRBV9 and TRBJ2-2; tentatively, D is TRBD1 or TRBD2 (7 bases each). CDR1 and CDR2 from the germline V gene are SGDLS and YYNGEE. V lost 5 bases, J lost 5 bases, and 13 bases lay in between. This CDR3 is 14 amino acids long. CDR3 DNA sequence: TGTGCCAGCAGGCGACAGGGAGGGACCGGGGAGCTGTTTTTT. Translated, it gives CASRRQGGTGELFF. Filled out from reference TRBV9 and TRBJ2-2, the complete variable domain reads DSGVTQTPKHLITATGQRVTLRCSPRSGDLSVYWYQQSLDQGLQFLIQYYNGEERAKGNILERFSAQQFPDLHSELNLSSLELGDSALYFCASRRQGGTGELFFGEGSRLTVL.

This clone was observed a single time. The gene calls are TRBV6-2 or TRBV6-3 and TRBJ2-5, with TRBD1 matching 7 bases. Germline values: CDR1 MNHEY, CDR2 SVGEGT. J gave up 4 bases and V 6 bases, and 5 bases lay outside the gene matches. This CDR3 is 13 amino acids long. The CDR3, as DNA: TGTGCCAGCAGCCTACAGGGGTCAGAGACCCAGTACTTC. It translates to CASSLQGSETQYF.